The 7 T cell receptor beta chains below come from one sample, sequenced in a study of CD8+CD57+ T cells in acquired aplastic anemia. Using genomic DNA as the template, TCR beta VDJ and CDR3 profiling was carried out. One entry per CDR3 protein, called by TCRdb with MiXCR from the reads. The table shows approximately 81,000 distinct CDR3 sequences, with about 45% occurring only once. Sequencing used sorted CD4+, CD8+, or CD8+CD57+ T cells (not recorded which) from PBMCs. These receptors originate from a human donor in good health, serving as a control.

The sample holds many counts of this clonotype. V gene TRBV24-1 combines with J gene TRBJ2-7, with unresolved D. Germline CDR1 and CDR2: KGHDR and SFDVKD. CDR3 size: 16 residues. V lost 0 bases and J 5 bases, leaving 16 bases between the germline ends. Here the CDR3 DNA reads TGTGCCACCAGTGATTTGTTTGGAGTGGGGTCCCACGAGCAGTACTTC. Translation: CATSDLFGVGSHEQYF.

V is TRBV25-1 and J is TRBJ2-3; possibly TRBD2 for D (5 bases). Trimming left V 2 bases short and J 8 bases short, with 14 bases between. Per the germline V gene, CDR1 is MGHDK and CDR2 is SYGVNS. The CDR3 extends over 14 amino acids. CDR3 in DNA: TGTGCCAGCAGTGAAGCTCCCCCCGGGGTTACGCAGTATTTT. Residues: CASSEAPPGVTQYF.

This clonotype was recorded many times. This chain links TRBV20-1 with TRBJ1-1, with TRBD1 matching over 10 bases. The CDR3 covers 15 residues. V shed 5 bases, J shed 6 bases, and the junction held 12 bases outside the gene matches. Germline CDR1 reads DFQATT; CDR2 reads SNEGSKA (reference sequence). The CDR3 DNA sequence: TGCAGTGCTCCGAGGGGGGACAGGGGTTTCGCTGAAGCTTTCTTT. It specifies CSAPRGDRGFAEAFF.

The CDR3 loop reads CATSRAEQGNNEQFF. CDR3 bases: TGTGCCACCAGCAGAGCGGAACAGGGGAACAATGAGCAGTTCTTC. The rearrangement joins TRBV15 to TRBJ2-1, with 7 bases matching TRBD1. V trimming: 1 base; J trimming: 5 bases; junction bases outside the gene matches: 5. The V gene's germline CDR1 is LNHNV and CDR2 YYDKDF (reference sequence). This CDR3 contains 15 residues.

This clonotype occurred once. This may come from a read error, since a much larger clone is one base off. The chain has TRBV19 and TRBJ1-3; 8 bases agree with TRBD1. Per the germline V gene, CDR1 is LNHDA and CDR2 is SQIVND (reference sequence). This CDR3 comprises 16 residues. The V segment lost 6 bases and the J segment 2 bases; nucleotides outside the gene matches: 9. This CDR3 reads CASRTSGGAPGNTIYF. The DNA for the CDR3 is TGTGCCAGTAGAACCTCAGGGGGCGCGCCTGGAAACACCATATATTTT.

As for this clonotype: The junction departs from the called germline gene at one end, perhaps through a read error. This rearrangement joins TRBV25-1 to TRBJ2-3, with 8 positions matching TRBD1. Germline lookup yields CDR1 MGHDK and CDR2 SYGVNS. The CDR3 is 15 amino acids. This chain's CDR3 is CAISEARQGTDTQYF. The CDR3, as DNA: TGTGCCATCAGTGAGGCCCGACAGGGGACAGATACGCAGTATTTT.

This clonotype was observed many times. CDR3 protein: CASSPGTGIAYEQYF. CDR3 DNA: TGTGCCAGCAGCCCCGGGACAGGCATAGCCTACGAGCAGTACTTC. The chain recombines TRBV7-9 with TRBJ2-7; 8 positions agree with TRBD1. CDR3 length equals 15 residues. The germline V gene encodes CDR1 SEHNR and CDR2 FQNEAQ (reference sequence). The junction had 8 bases not matched to a gene; V was cut back by 5 bases and J by 2 bases.